Below are 8 T cell receptor beta chains sequenced from a single sample in a study of beta chain features in type 1 diabetes. General study points: TCRB CDR3s were moderately but significantly shorter in Type 1 diabetes patients in all four CD4+ subsets.

The isolated RNA, all of it, was reverse transcribed, so expressed TCRB transcripts were what got sequenced. TCRdb's copy holds only in-frame clones and misses some; the assay was immunoSEQ multiplex PCR. The table includes 250,000 to 350,000 clones, 15% detected once. These receptors' antigens are unknown. The sample taken for sequencing was naive CD4+ T cells from blood. Every receptor here comes from a man younger than 35 with type 1 diabetes.

A few counts support this clone. The rearrangement uses TRBV6-1 and TRBJ2-7; 7 bases are a match to TRBD1. Germline V gene sequence: CDR1 MNHNS, CDR2 SASEGT. The CDR3 covers 15 residues. Trimming at V came to 5 bases and at J to 0 bases, leaving 7 bases not matched to a gene. CDR3 residues: CASSTLDRNSYEQYF. The DNA of the CDR3 is TGTGCCAGCAGTACCTTGGACAGGAACTCCTACGAGCAGTACTTC.

This clone occurred a few times. CDR3 loop: CASSPPRTSGRNEQYF. CDR3 nucleotides: TGTGCCAGCTCACCACCGAGGACTAGCGGGAGGAACGAGCAGTACTTC. V and J are TRBV18 and TRBJ2-7; TRBD2 aligns across 14 bases. The junction had 3 bases not matched to a gene; V was cut back by 0 bases and J by 5 bases. The germline V gene has CDR1 KGHSH and CDR2 LQKENI. The CDR3 has 16 amino acids.

This chain joins TRBV29-1 and TRBJ2-7; maybe TRBD2 (6 bases). Germline assignment: CDR1 SQVTM and CDR2 ANQGSEA. Trimming pared 5 bases from V and 0 bases from J, leaving 14 bases between. The CDR3 runs to 14 residues. For the CDR3, the DNA is TGCAGCGTTAGGCAGGGACTGAGCTCCTACGAGCAGTACTTC. Encoded protein: CSVRQGLSSYEQYF.

This clone was counted a few times. V usage is TRBV2 and J usage is TRBJ1-1; 8 bases are shared with TRBD1. Germline CDR1 SNHLY, CDR2 FYNNEI. With 8 bases clipped from V and 5 bases from J, the junction kept 7 bases outside the gene matches. This CDR3 is built from 13 residues. CDR3 protein: CASRIQGGTEAFF. CDR3 DNA sequence: TGTGCCAGCCGAATACAGGGGGGTACTGAAGCTTTCTTT.

The chain couples TRBV29-1 to TRBJ2-7; D may be TRBD1 (6 bases). This CDR3 has 12 amino acids. Trimming removed 7 bases at V and 2 bases at J, with 12 bases between. The germline V gene encodes CDR1 SQVTM and CDR2 ANQGSEA. The CDR3 DNA reads TGCAGCGGGTCCAGGGGAACCTACGAGCAGTACTTC. It yields the protein CSGSRGTYEQYF.

The V and J genes are TRBV4-2 and TRBJ2-5, with D possibly being TRBD2 (6 bases). Per the germline V gene, CDR1 is LGHNA and CDR2 is YNFKEQ. The CDR3 spans 17 residues. V was trimmed by 0 bases and J by 0 bases, leaving 14 bases between them. DNA for the CDR3: TGTGCCAGCAGCCAAGATGTGTCGGCGGGGTACCAAGAGACCCAGTACTTC. Protein product: CASSQDVSAGYQETQYF.

This clone has a handful of counts. The chain combines TRBV28 with TRBJ1-1; 8 nucleotides match TRBD1. The CDR3 sequence is 15 residues long. The V and J ends lost 5 bases and 1 base, in that order; junction bases with no gene match: 6. Germline assignment: CDR1 MDHEN and CDR2 SYDVKM. CDR3 DNA sequence: TGTGCCAGCAGTCAGGGGGCGCACCCGAACACTGAAGCTTTCTTT. This sequence encodes CASSQGAHPNTEAFF.

This sequence joins TRBV4-3 and TRBJ1-2; perhaps TRBD1 as D (6 bases). This CDR3 spans 15 amino acids. V was cut by 0 bases and J by 13 bases, with 21 bases left in between. CDR1 is LGHNA, CDR2 YSLEER, per germline. The chain's CDR3 is CASSQDRQASFRSTF. CDR3 DNA: TGCGCCAGCAGCCAAGATAGACAGGCCTCTTTCCGGAGCACCTTC.